The rows below give T cell receptor beta chains drawn from one sample of a study of cytomegalovirus exposure and HLA in healthy donors. Method: immunoSEQ multiplex PCR; TCRdb's copy keeps in-frame clones and lacks some. The sample includes roughly 190,000 clones, more than 65% of them seen just once. The sequenced sample was PBMCs. The receptors derive from a middle-aged man in good health and CMV-seropositive. Both conserved end residues are part of each CDR3. The order of the fields is V gene, clone size, D gene, J gene, CDR3 DNA, CDR3 protein. The D gene is left open where the match is weak. A clone size is listed for some rows: how often the clone was seen (once, few, many), or a class if it is expanded.

V gene: TRBV10-3
clone size: .
D gene: TRBD1
J gene: TRBJ2-6
CDR3 DNA: TGTGCCATCAACCCGGGGGACAGGGGGAAATCTGGGGCCAACGTCCTGACTTTC
CDR3 protein: CAINPGDRGKSGANVLTF

V gene: TRBV11-2
clone size: few
D gene: TRBD1
J gene: TRBJ1-1
CDR3 DNA: TGTGCCAGCAGCCGGGACAGCCCCCCTAGTGAAGCTTTCTTT
CDR3 protein: CASSRDSPPSEAFF

V gene: TRBV5-6
clone size: .
D gene: TRBD1
J gene: TRBJ1-1
CDR3 DNA: TGTGCCAGCAGGCAAGGGACAGGGGAGGTATCTGAAGCTTTCTTT
CDR3 protein: CASRQGTGEVSEAFF

V gene: TRBV9
clone size: .
D gene: .
J gene: TRBJ2-5
CDR3 DNA: TGTGCCAGCAGCGCCCCCGGGATATGGGGCCAAGAGACCCAGTACTTC
CDR3 protein: CASSAPGIWGQETQYF

V gene: TRBV12-2
clone size: once
D gene: .
J gene: TRBJ1-5
CDR3 DNA: TGTGCAAGTCGCCCTCAAGCCGGGACAACCCAGCCCCAGCATTTT
CDR3 protein: CASRPQAGTTQPQHF

V gene: TRBV5-6
clone size: .
D gene: .
J gene: TRBJ1-5
CDR3 DNA: TGTGCCAGCAGCTTGGCGGGTTCTAGCAATCAGCCCCAGCATTTT
CDR3 protein: CASSLAGSSNQPQHF

V gene: TRBV13
clone size: .
D gene: .
J gene: TRBJ2-7
CDR3 DNA: TGTGCCAGCAGCTTACGACAGGCCCTCTCCTACGAGCAGTACTTC
CDR3 protein: CASSLRQALSYEQYF

V gene: TRBV7-9
clone size: .
D gene: .
J gene: TRBJ2-5
CDR3 DNA: TGTGCCAGCAGCTCCAGAGGGACCCAGTACTTC
CDR3 protein: CASSSRGTQYF

V gene: TRBV7-6
clone size: .
D gene: TRBD1
J gene: TRBJ2-3
CDR3 DNA: TGTGCCAGCAGCTCAGCACAGGGGGCGGCAGATACGCAGTATTTT
CDR3 protein: CASSSAQGAADTQYF

V gene: TRBV19
clone size: .
D gene: TRBD1
J gene: TRBJ1-4
CDR3 DNA: TGTGCCACAGGACAGGGGAGATACGAAAAACTGTTTTTT
CDR3 protein: CATGQGRYEKLFF

V gene: TRBV27
clone size: .
D gene: .
J gene: TRBJ2-1
CDR3 DNA: TGTGCCAGCAGTTTATCGCGGGACCCTCCCTACAATGAGCAGTTCTTC
CDR3 protein: CASSLSRDPPYNEQFF

V gene: TRBV6-1
clone size: .
D gene: .
J gene: TRBJ2-1
CDR3 DNA: TGTGCCAGCACGAAGTCTAGTGGAGGCCAGGGGGAGCAGTTCTTC
CDR3 protein: CASTKSSGGQGEQFF

V gene: TRBV29-1
clone size: .
D gene: TRBD1
J gene: TRBJ1-2
CDR3 DNA: TGCAGCGTTGATGAAGGGACAGGGACAAGTATTTATGGCTACACCTTC
CDR3 protein: CSVDEGTGTSIYGYTF

V gene: TRBV6-1
clone size: .
D gene: TRBD1
J gene: TRBJ1-3
CDR3 DNA: TGTGCCAGCAGTGAACCAGGGGGCTACTCTGGAAACACCATATATTTT
CDR3 protein: CASSEPGGYSGNTIYF

V gene: TRBV27
clone size: .
D gene: TRBD2
J gene: TRBJ2-1
CDR3 DNA: TGTGCCAGCAGTTTCGGTACTAGCGGGAATAATGAGCAGTTCTTC
CDR3 protein: CASSFGTSGNNEQFF

V gene: TRBV5-1
clone size: once
D gene: TRBD2
J gene: TRBJ2-3
CDR3 DNA: TGCGCCAGCAGCCACGGGACCTCCTTAGCGGGAGATACGCAGTATTTT
CDR3 protein: CASSHGTSLAGDTQYF

V gene: TRBV27
clone size: once
D gene: .
J gene: TRBJ2-7
CDR3 DNA: TGTGCCAGCAGTTTATCGGGCCCGGGACACTCCTACGAGCAGTACTTC
CDR3 protein: CASSLSGPGHSYEQYF

V gene: TRBV4-2
clone size: .
D gene: TRBD2
J gene: TRBJ2-3
CDR3 DNA: TGTGCCAGCAGCCAAGCGTCGACTAGCGGGAGCACAGATACGCAGTATTTT
CDR3 protein: CASSQASTSGSTDTQYF

V gene: TRBV7-8
clone size: .
D gene: .
J gene: TRBJ2-7
CDR3 DNA: TGTGCCAGCAGCTTACCCGGGAAACCCTACGAGCAGTACTTC
CDR3 protein: CASSLPGKPYEQYF

V gene: TRBV10-3
clone size: few
D gene: TRBD1
J gene: TRBJ1-6
CDR3 DNA: TGTGCCATCAGTGAAGAGACAGGGGGAAATTCACCCCTCCACTTT
CDR3 protein: CAISEETGGNSPLHF

V gene: TRBV2
clone size: .
D gene: TRBD2
J gene: TRBJ2-1
CDR3 DNA: TGTGCCAGCAGAGGGACTAGCGGGAGTGATGAGCAGTTCTTC
CDR3 protein: CASRGTSGSDEQFF

V gene: TRBV7-3
clone size: .
D gene: .
J gene: TRBJ2-1
CDR3 DNA: TGTGCCAGCAGCCAAGGACACACCTCGGGCTACAATGAGCAGTTCTTC
CDR3 protein: CASSQGHTSGYNEQFF

V gene: TRBV5-4
clone size: .
D gene: .
J gene: TRBJ2-3
CDR3 DNA: TGTGCCGGCAGCTTGGTGTCAGACACAGATACGCAGTATTTT
CDR3 protein: CAGSLVSDTDTQYF

V gene: TRBV6-5
clone size: .
D gene: .
J gene: TRBJ2-1
CDR3 DNA: TGTGCCAGCAATATCGATGAGCAGTTCTTC
CDR3 protein: CASNIDEQFF

V gene: TRBV29-1
clone size: few
D gene: .
J gene: TRBJ2-7
CDR3 DNA: TGCAGCGTTGAAAACCCCCAGGTCCCCTACGAGCAGTACTTC
CDR3 protein: CSVENPQVPYEQYF

V gene: TRBV6-5
clone size: few
D gene: .
J gene: TRBJ1-2
CDR3 DNA: TGTGCCAGCAGTTACACCGACTCTAACTATGGCTACACCTTC
CDR3 protein: CASSYTDSNYGYTF

V gene: TRBV6-5
clone size: once
D gene: .
J gene: TRBJ2-5
CDR3 DNA: TGTGCCAGCAGTTACGGCAGGAAGCAAGAGACCCAGTACTTC
CDR3 protein: CASSYGRKQETQYF

V gene: TRBV4-2
clone size: .
D gene: TRBD2
J gene: TRBJ2-1
CDR3 DNA: TGTGCCAGCAGCCAAGATGGAGCGGGAGGGTACAATGAGCAGTTCTTC
CDR3 protein: CASSQDGAGGYNEQFF

V gene: TRBV18
clone size: .
D gene: .
J gene: TRBJ1-5
CDR3 DNA: TGTGCCAGCTCACCCGAGGCTAACAATCAGCCCCAGCATTTT
CDR3 protein: CASSPEANNQPQHF

V gene: TRBV5-1
clone size: .
D gene: .
J gene: TRBJ1-6
CDR3 DNA: TGCGCCAGCAGCAGAAGAGGGCCATTGAATTCACCCCTCCACTTT
CDR3 protein: CASSRRGPLNSPLHF

V gene: TRBV9
clone size: .
D gene: TRBD2
J gene: TRBJ2-7
CDR3 DNA: TGTGCCAGCAGCGTAGCCGCTAGCGGGAGGGACGAGCAGTACTTC
CDR3 protein: CASSVAASGRDEQYF

V gene: TRBV2
clone size: .
D gene: .
J gene: TRBJ2-5
CDR3 DNA: TGTGCCAGCAGTGTTGTCAGGGAAGAGACCCAGTACTTC
CDR3 protein: CASSVVREETQYF

V gene: TRBV30
clone size: .
D gene: .
J gene: TRBJ2-7
CDR3 DNA: TGTGCCTGGAGTGTTCAGACCCAGGCAGGGCAGTACTTC
CDR3 protein: CAWSVQTQAGQYF

V gene: TRBV7-8
clone size: .
D gene: .
J gene: TRBJ2-2
CDR3 DNA: TGTGCCAGCAGATCAACGGGACACCCCACCGGGGAGCTGTTTTTT
CDR3 protein: CASRSTGHPTGELFF

V gene: TRBV7-3
clone size: few
D gene: TRBD1
J gene: TRBJ2-7
CDR3 DNA: TGTGCCAGCAGCTCAGACAGGGTGCACGAGCAGTACTTC
CDR3 protein: CASSSDRVHEQYF

V gene: TRBV5-1
clone size: .
D gene: TRBD2
J gene: TRBJ2-3
CDR3 DNA: TGCGCCAGCAGCTTGACCTTACTAGCGGGAGAAGTAGATACGCAGTATTTT
CDR3 protein: CASSLTLLAGEVDTQYF

V gene: TRBV10-3
clone size: few
D gene: TRBD2
J gene: TRBJ2-1
CDR3 DNA: TGTGCCTCGATGACTAGCCCACATCCCAATGAGCAGTTCTTC
CDR3 protein: CASMTSPHPNEQFF

V gene: TRBV5-1
clone size: .
D gene: TRBD2
J gene: TRBJ2-3
CDR3 DNA: TGCGCCAGCAGGCTAGCGGGAGGGCCCTTGTATACGCAGTATTTT
CDR3 protein: CASRLAGGPLYTQYF

V gene: TRBV18
clone size: .
D gene: .
J gene: TRBJ2-7
CDR3 DNA: TGTGCCAGCTCACCAACTAGCTCCTACGAGCAGTACTTC
CDR3 protein: CASSPTSSYEQYF

V gene: TRBV6-7
clone size: .
D gene: TRBD1
J gene: TRBJ2-4
CDR3 DNA: TGTGCCAGCAGTTTCCCGGACAGGGGTACCAAAAACATTCAGTACTTC
CDR3 protein: CASSFPDRGTKNIQYF

V gene: TRBV27
clone size: .
D gene: .
J gene: TRBJ1-4
CDR3 DNA: TGTGCCAGCAGTCCCCCGGAGGGTCTCGGAGAAAAACTGTTTTTT
CDR3 protein: CASSPPEGLGEKLFF

V gene: TRBV5-1
clone size: .
D gene: .
J gene: TRBJ2-1
CDR3 DNA: TGCGCCAGCGGGGAGCGGGCCCGGGGGCAGTTCTTC
CDR3 protein: CASGERARGQFF

V gene: TRBV6-6
clone size: .
D gene: .
J gene: TRBJ2-5
CDR3 DNA: TGTGCCAGCAGTACGAGGGAGACCCAGTACTTC
CDR3 protein: CASSTRETQYF

V gene: TRBV6-1
clone size: .
D gene: .
J gene: TRBJ2-3
CDR3 DNA: TGTGCCAGCAGTGAAGTCTGGACAGTCCGGTTGGCAGATACGCAGTATTTT
CDR3 protein: CASSEVWTVRLADTQYF

V gene: TRBV18
clone size: .
D gene: .
J gene: TRBJ1-4
CDR3 DNA: TGTGCCAGCTCACCTAACGGACAAGCAAATGAAAAACTGTTTTTT
CDR3 protein: CASSPNGQANEKLFF

V gene: TRBV7-2
clone size: few
D gene: .
J gene: TRBJ2-2
CDR3 DNA: TGTGCCAGCAGCTTAGTTCAGGGGAACACCGGGGAGCTGTTTTTT
CDR3 protein: CASSLVQGNTGELFF

V gene: TRBV9
clone size: .
D gene: TRBD1
J gene: TRBJ1-3
CDR3 DNA: TGTGCCAGCAGCACCCAGACAGGGAGCTCTGGAAACACCATATATTTT
CDR3 protein: CASSTQTGSSGNTIYF

V gene: TRBV11-2
clone size: .
D gene: TRBD2
J gene: TRBJ2-2
CDR3 DNA: TGTGCCAGCAGCTCCCTGAGGGAGGGCCGGGGCGGGGAGCTGTTTTTT
CDR3 protein: CASSSLREGRGGELFF

V gene: TRBV25-1
clone size: .
D gene: .
J gene: TRBJ2-5
CDR3 DNA: TGTGCCAGCAGTGAATTTCGGGGAAACCAAGAGACCCAGTACTTC
CDR3 protein: CASSEFRGNQETQYF

V gene: TRBV2
clone size: .
D gene: TRBD2
J gene: TRBJ2-6
CDR3 DNA: TGTGCCAGCAGTCTAGCGGGGGCGCTCTCTGGGGCCAACGTCCTGACTTTC
CDR3 protein: CASSLAGALSGANVLTF

V gene: TRBV19
clone size: .
D gene: .
J gene: TRBJ1-4
CDR3 DNA: TGTGCCAGTAGTATTGGGGGCACCTCTAATGAAAAACTGTTTTTT
CDR3 protein: CASSIGGTSNEKLFF

V gene: TRBV5-8
clone size: .
D gene: TRBD1
J gene: TRBJ2-7
CDR3 DNA: TGTGCCAGCAGCGTGGGACAGGGGTTCGACGAGCAGTACTTC
CDR3 protein: CASSVGQGFDEQYF

V gene: TRBV7-8
clone size: .
D gene: .
J gene: TRBJ2-7
CDR3 DNA: TGTGCCAGCAGCGGGGTGGCGGGGTCCTACGAGCAGTACTTC
CDR3 protein: CASSGVAGSYEQYF

V gene: TRBV18
clone size: .
D gene: TRBD1
J gene: TRBJ2-2
CDR3 DNA: TGTGCCAGCTCACTTACCGGGACAGGGTCCGGGGAGCTGTTTTTT
CDR3 protein: CASSLTGTGSGELFF